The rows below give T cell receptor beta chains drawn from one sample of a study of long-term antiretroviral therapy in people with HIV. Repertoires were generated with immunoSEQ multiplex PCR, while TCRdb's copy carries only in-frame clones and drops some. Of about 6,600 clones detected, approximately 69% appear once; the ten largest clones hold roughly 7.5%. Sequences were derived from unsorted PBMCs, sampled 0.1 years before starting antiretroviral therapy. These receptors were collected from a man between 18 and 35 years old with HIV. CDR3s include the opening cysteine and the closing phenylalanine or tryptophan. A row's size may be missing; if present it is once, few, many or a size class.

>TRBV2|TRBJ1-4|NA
CASKTSRNEKLFF
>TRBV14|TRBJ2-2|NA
CASSLQGTGELFF
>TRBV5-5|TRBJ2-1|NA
CASSMRGDSYNEQFF
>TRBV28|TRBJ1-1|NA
CASSPRTGLRAEAFF
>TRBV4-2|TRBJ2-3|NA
CASSQEQAGSTDTQYF
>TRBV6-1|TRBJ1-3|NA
CASSEGEGRNTIYF
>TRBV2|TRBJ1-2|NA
CASRDRGIYGYTF
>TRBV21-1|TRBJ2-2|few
CASSKVATGGHGELFF
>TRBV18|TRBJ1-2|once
CASSPPAGQPGGYTF
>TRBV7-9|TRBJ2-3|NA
CASSLPVTDTQYF
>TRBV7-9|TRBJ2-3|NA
CASTTGGYTDTQYF
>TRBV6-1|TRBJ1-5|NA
CASSTPENNQPQHF
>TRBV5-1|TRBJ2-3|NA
CASSLARTSGGRGEDTQYF
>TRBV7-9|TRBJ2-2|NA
CASSLDGGGELFF
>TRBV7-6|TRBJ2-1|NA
CASSLAWGRTSGYNEQFF
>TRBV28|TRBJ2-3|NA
CASRPENTLSSTDTQYF
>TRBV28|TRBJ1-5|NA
CASSFLIGGYSNQPQHF
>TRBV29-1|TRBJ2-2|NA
CIIRGVNTGELFF
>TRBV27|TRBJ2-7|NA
CASSITPGLSTEQYF
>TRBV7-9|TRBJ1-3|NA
CASSYDTIGNTIYF
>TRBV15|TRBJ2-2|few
CATSRGPGDTGELFF
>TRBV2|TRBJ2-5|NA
CASRTTGETQYF
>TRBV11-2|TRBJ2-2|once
CASRGDTGELFF
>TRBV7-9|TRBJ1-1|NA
CGVGRPEAFF
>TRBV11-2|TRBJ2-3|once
CASSSRVQDTQYF
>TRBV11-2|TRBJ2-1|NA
CASSLAPLGGGINEQFF
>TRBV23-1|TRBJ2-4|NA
CASSNPGTGGPKNIQYF
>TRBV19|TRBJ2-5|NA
CASSTLIQGPETQYF
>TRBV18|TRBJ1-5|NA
CASSPRGGDQPQHF
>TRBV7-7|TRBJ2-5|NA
CASSLAEYQETQYF
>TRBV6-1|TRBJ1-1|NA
CASTPGVATEAFF
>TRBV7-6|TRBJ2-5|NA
CASSLESQYQETQYF
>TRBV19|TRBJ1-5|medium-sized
CASNSGVTEMRTSNQPQHF
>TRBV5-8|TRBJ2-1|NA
CASSMGDRAYNEQFF
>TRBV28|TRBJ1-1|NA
CASSPPGVQAFF
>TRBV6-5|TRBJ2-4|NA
CASSQGLSNIQYF
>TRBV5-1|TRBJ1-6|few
CASSSTGDNSPLHF
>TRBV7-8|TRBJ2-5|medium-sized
CASSLIGGETQYF
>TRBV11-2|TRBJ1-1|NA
CASSLGVNQRNTEAFF
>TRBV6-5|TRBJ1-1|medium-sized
CASSYSAGPMAAFF
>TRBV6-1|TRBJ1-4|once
CASSEGTGDAEKLFF
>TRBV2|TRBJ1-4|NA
CASSQTGQGEKLFF
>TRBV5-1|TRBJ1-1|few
CATTAGSGDTEAFF
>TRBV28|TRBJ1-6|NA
CASNPMGRYNSPLHF
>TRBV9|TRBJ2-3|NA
CASSVAGTSTDTQYF
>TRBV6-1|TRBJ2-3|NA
CASSAGSTDTQYF
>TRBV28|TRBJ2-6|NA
CASSGGVSGSGANVLTF
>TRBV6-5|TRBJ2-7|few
CASTWGREQYF
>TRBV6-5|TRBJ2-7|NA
CASSYGQGGDYEQYF
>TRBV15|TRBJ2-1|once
CATSRDLAGGSYNEQFF
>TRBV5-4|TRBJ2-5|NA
CASSPRTGEETQYF
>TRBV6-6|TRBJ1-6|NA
CASSYSGQGPNSPLHF
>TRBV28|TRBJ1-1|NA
CASSRTPNTEAFF
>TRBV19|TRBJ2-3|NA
CASNQLAGGDTQYF
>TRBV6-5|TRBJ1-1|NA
CASSYAAGPTEAFF
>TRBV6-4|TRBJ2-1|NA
CASSDTGGRGHNEQFF
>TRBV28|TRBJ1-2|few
CASSLPGQQRYGYTF
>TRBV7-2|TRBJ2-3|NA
CASSFVGGGPDTQYF